This T cell receptor (beta chain) was identified in a study of PD-1 blockade in classical Hodgkin lymphoma (dated by TCRdb to about 2020). Turning to the overall study: Nivolumab dosing was 3 mg/kg intravenously every 2 weeks, continuing until either disease progression or unacceptable toxicity. A peripheral blood immune signature of response to PD-1 blockade in classical Hodgkin lymphoma was defined using TCR beta sequencing and CyTOF.

In regard to this clone: Its recognized antigen is unknown. Base qualities were left out, and no much larger clone turns up one base away.

Per the publication, the time point label means: cycle 4 day 1 (C4D1), after 5 to 7 weeks of nivolumab. Every trial patient had relapsed following autologous stem cell transplantation, and prior brentuximab vedotin exposure was what differed among cohorts A, B and C. The trial cohort comprised around 60 patients with relapsed/refractory classical Hodgkin lymphoma whose best overall responses were complete response, partial response or progressive disease. In the multi-cohort phase II CheckMate 205 trial, trial patients received single-agent nivolumab. An independent review committee assessed best overall response by applying the 2007 International Working Group response criteria. Trial PBMCs were obtained immediately prior to nivolumab initiation (C1D1) and on therapy at cycle 2 day 1 and cycle 4 day 1. Peripheral blood was collected in 8 mL Vacutainer Cell Preparation Tubes, from which PBMCs were isolated by centrifugation and then cryopreserved.

The full study reports these points: Baseline TCR diversity was reported as lower in newly diagnosed patients than in healthy donors, and lower still in relapsed/refractory patients. The study was restricted to a single clinical trial cohort, and the causes of repertoire differences, possibly disease activity or prior therapy, were left undefined. CD4+ but not CD8+ TCR diversity rose significantly by C4D1 (p=0.0027 vs p=0.16), most apparent in complete responders (p=0.02). Lower diversity was seen in patients whose nivolumab began less than 1 year after ASCT, and these patients were left out of later analyses so that immune reconstitution would not confound the results. Trial patients achieving complete response had baseline diversity similar to newly diagnosed patients, whereas partial responders and progressors had significantly lower diversity.

From the cysteine up to the phenylalanine, the CDR3 has a length of 15 residues. Only the CDR3 DNA stays, 45 bases, in frame from base 1. The germline V gene supplies CDR1 SQVTM and CDR2 ANQGSEA. Cut back by 0 bases and 6 bases, the V and J ends lie 17 bases apart. The Qiagen DNeasy kit was used to extract genomic DNA from unsorted PBMCs and from the negatively selected CD4+ and CD8+ fractions. Amplification of TCR beta CDR3 regions was done by immunoSEQ multiplex PCR with primers that anneal to V and J segments. A synthetic immune receptor repertoire was used to minimize amplification bias, and remaining bias was computationally removed after sequencing. Processing in the source paper ran as follows. Repertoire diversity was quantified as the Shannon entropy index using custom Python scripts. Unsorted, CD4+ and CD8+ repertoires were analyzed separately, except in combined analyses where CD4+ and CD8+ sequences were merged in silico. Clonal expansion was defined as a frequency increase of at least 2-fold after treatment compared with C1D1, and clones undetected at baseline were assigned a pseudocount of 0.5. Clones with 0 or 1 copy at C1D1 were classified as singleton clones, and clones with 2 or more copies were classified as non-singleton clones. By matching protein sequences in sorted samples from the same patient, clones expanded in unsorted samples were annotated as CD4+, CD8+ or unknown. Diversity changes from C1D1 to C4D1 were tested in paired samples using Wilcoxon tests. The clones in this table, taken by TCRdb from immuneACCESS, are in-frame only. Not every clone is retained; where verified, under half of the shortfall comes from an unresolved V gene, and the cause of the rest is unknown. That table supplies the V and J calls and clone size; D and trimming were determined from the DNA. A total of some 86,000 clones appear in this sample, 75% to 95% of them only once. Under 3% of the sample lies in the top ten.

This TCR was recovered from a human donor with classical Hodgkin lymphoma. The sample was peripheral blood mononuclear cells (PBMCs), taken before the fourth cycle of nivolumab. The chain was built from TRBV29-1 and TRBJ1-2; there is no confident call for the D gene. CDR3 protein: CSVEDLGSQIHGYTF. The nucleotide sequence is TGCAGCGTTGAAGATCTAGGAAGTCAAATACATGGCTACACCTTC. The variable domain in full, with residues beyond the CDR3 obtained from the reference TRBV29-1 and TRBJ1-2 genes, is SAVISQKPSRDICQRGTSLTIQCQVDSQVTMMFWYRQQPGQSLTLIATANQGSEATYESGFVIDKFPISRPNLTFSTLTVSNMSPEDSSIYLCSVEDLGSQIHGYTFGSGTRLTVV.